These 20 T cell receptor beta chains originate from one sample sequenced in a study of cytomegalovirus exposure and HLA in healthy donors. A multiplex PCR was run with 60 Vbeta primers and 13 Jbeta primers. Only in-frame clones appear in the TCRdb table, and some are missing; sequencing was by immunoSEQ multiplex PCR. This table has around 130,000 clones, around 74% appearing once. The sample was PBMCs. The receptors come from a man aged 40-49 years in good health and CMV-seropositive.

The chain is built from TRBV9 and TRBJ2-7, with D possibly TRBD2 on 6 matching bases. In germline, CDR1 is SGDLS, CDR2 YYNGEE. V shed 0 bases and J shed 3 bases, with 13 bases lying between them. The length of the CDR3 is 15 residues. The CDR3 region has the DNA TGTGCCAGCAGCGTAGCAGGGACTTCAAACTACGAGCAGTACTTC. The encoded protein is CASSVAGTSNYEQYF.

This chain connects TRBV6-6 to TRBJ2-2; D might be TRBD1 (6 bases). Trimming shortened V by 7 bases and J by 1 base, and 13 bases separated the two germline ends. The CDR3 has 15 residues. The germline V gene has CDR1 MNHNY and CDR2 SVGAGI (reference sequence). CDR3: CASTLTGLNTGELFF. The CDR3, as DNA: TGTGCCAGCACCCTGACAGGTTTGAACACCGGGGAGCTGTTTTTT.

This clone was found a few times. The J gene is TRBJ2-7, the V gene TRBV5-1; 9 bases map to TRBD2. Germline CDR1 and CDR2: SGHRS and YFSETQ. V lost 3 bases to trimming and J lost 3 bases; unmatched junction nucleotides: 7. The CDR3 has 15 amino acids. This CDR3 reads CASSYTSGRYYEQYF. The CDR3 DNA reads as TGCGCCAGCAGCTATACTAGCGGGCGGTACTACGAGCAGTACTTC.

The chain combines TRBV27 with TRBJ2-2; 9 nucleotides agree with TRBD1. The junction had 7 bases not matched to a gene; V was cut back by 2 bases and J by 6 bases. There are 16 residues in the CDR3. CDR1 MNHEY and CDR2 SMNVEV come from the germline V gene (reference sequence). The CDR3 loop is CASSLAGTGSPGELFF. DNA of the CDR3: TGTGCCAGCAGTTTAGCCGGGACAGGGTCCCCCGGGGAGCTGTTTTTT.

V and J are TRBV18 and TRBJ2-1; 9 bases agree with TRBD1. Germline V gives CDR1 KGHSH, CDR2 LQKENI. The CDR3 extends over 14 amino acids. The J segment lost 9 bases and the V segment lost 3 bases, leaving 6 bases of the junction unmatched. The CDR3 is CASSPYRGLGEQFF. CDR3 sequence (DNA): TGTGCCAGCTCACCTTACAGGGGGCTAGGTGAGCAGTTCTTC.

The CDR3: CASSLAIGTGDYEQYF. The CDR3 nucleotides are TGTGCCAGCAGCTTAGCAATTGGGACAGGCGATTACGAGCAGTACTTC. V gene TRBV5-4 combines with J gene TRBJ2-7; 8 bases align to TRBD1. The CDR3 runs 16 residues. Germline loops: CDR1 SGHNT, CDR2 YYREEE (reference sequence). Unmatched junction bases numbered 11, after V lost 2 bases and J lost 4 bases.

This chain joins TRBV10-2 and TRBJ2-3; D gene uncertain. V dropped 4 bases and J dropped 5 bases, with 4 bases sitting between them. The CDR3 is 11 residues long. Germline assignment: CDR1 WSHSY and CDR2 SAAADI. CDR3 amino acids: CASSARDTQYF. DNA of the CDR3: TGCGCCAGCAGTGCTAGAGATACGCAGTATTTT.

V gene TRBV5-8 combines with J gene TRBJ1-2, with 9 bases lining up with TRBD1. In germline, CDR1 is SGHTS, CDR2 YDEGEE. Trimming at V came to 4 bases and at J to 8 bases, leaving 6 bases not matched to a gene. This CDR3 is 13 amino acids long. The CDR3 DNA is TGTGCCAGCAGCCTACAGGGGGCCGGGGGCTACACCTTC. Translation: CASSLQGAGGYTF. The whole variable domain, filled in from reference TRBV5-8 and TRBJ1-2, reads EAGVTQSPTHLIKTRGQQATLRCSPISGHTSVYWYQQALGLGLQFLLWYDEGEERNRGNFPPRFSGRQFPNYSSELNVNALELEDSALYLCASSLQGAGGYTFGSGTRLTVV.

The V call is TRBV7-2, the J call TRBJ2-2; the D gene is possibly TRBD2 (7 bases). Trimming pared 3 bases from V and 5 bases from J, leaving 13 bases between. Germline V lookup: CDR1 SGHTA, CDR2 FQGNSA. CDR3 length equals 15 residues. The CDR3 here is CASSFWGGGTGELFF. Written as DNA, the CDR3 is TGTGCCAGCAGCTTCTGGGGGGGCGGAACCGGGGAGCTGTTTTTT.

The V call is TRBV7-2, the J call TRBJ2-7; 8 positions match TRBD2. CDR3 size: 15 residues. Trimming at V came to 3 bases and at J to 1 base, leaving 5 bases not matched to a gene. Looked up from germline, CDR1 is SGHTA and CDR2 is FQGNSA. The CDR3 reads CASSLNGLASYEQYF. DNA for the CDR3: TGTGCCAGCAGCTTGAATGGACTAGCTTCCTACGAGCAGTACTTC.

The chain joins TRBV11-2 to TRBJ2-1; D perhaps matches TRBD2 (6 bases). CDR3 size: 13 residues. Trimming pared 4 bases from V and 4 bases from J, leaving 8 bases between. Germline-derived CDR1 and CDR2 are SGHAT and FQNNGV. CDR3 sequence (DNA): TGTGCCAGCAGCTACGGGACTTACAATGAGCAGTTCTTC. This encodes CASSYGTYNEQFF.

The chain couples TRBV12-5 to TRBJ1-2, with 8 nucleotides matching TRBD1. Germline V gives CDR1 LGHNT, CDR2 FRNRAP. This CDR3 has 14 residues. V was pared by 5 bases and J by 2 bases, with 4 bases of the junction left unmatched. Here the CDR3 reads CASGLDRANYGYTF. The CDR3 nucleotides read TGTGCTAGTGGTCTGGACAGGGCCAACTATGGCTACACCTTC.

This clone is medium-sized (0.01 to 0.1%) in the sample. The chain employs TRBV10-3 and TRBJ1-6; the match to TRBD1 covers 7 bases. After removal of 0 bases from V and 6 bases from J, the junction contained 2 bases not matched to a gene. CDR3 length: 15 amino acids. Germline V lookup: CDR1 ENHRY, CDR2 SYGVKD. The CDR3 region has the DNA TGTGCCATCAGTGAGTCCGGGACAGTTAATTCACCCCTCCACTTT. Its translation is CAISESGTVNSPLHF.

The chain links TRBV6-5 to TRBJ1-6, with D hard to call. Germline V gene data show CDR1 as MNHEY and CDR2 as SVGAGI. V was pared by 2 bases and J by 0 bases, with 8 bases between. The CDR3 is made up of 16 amino acids. The CDR3 reads CASSYGLPSYNSPLHF. The CDR3 DNA sequence: TGTGCCAGCAGTTACGGCCTCCCCTCCTATAATTCACCCCTCCACTTT.

V gene TRBV7-9 combines with J gene TRBJ2-5; 15 nucleotides agree with TRBD2. This CDR3 is built from 17 residues. J was trimmed by 5 bases and V by 4 bases; bases with no gene match: 8. Germline CDR1 and CDR2: SEHNR and FQNEAQ (reference sequence). The CDR3 is CASSWTSGRALGETQYF. CDR3 DNA sequence: TGTGCCAGCAGCTGGACTAGCGGGAGGGCCTTGGGGGAGACCCAGTACTTC.

This clone appeared a few times. The rearrangement links TRBV2 to TRBJ2-3, with TRBD2 matching over 11 bases. The CDR3 runs 13 residues. The trim removed 5 bases at V and 12 bases at J, leaving 7 bases unmatched. Germline V lookup: CDR1 SNHLY, CDR2 FYNNEI. CDR3 sequence (DNA): TGTGCCAGCAGTCGGGGACTAGCGGATTTTCAGTATTTT. Amino acid sequence: CASSRGLADFQYF.

The chain recombines TRBV5-4 with TRBJ2-5, with D perhaps matching TRBD2 (5 bases). Per germline, CDR1 SGHNT and CDR2 YYREEE (reference sequence). With 0 bases removed from V and 0 bases from J, the gap between germline ends came to 6 bases. This CDR3 has 14 residues. CDR3 nucleotide sequence: TGTGCCAGCAGCTTGGCTAGCCACCAAGAGACCCAGTACTTC. Translation: CASSLASHQETQYF.

This chain connects TRBV9 to TRBJ2-1; 8 nucleotides match TRBD2. The germline V gene has CDR1 SGDLS and CDR2 YYNGEE. Trimming took 3 bases from V and 1 from J; bases not matched to a gene: 9. The CDR3 is 17 residues long. The CDR3 coding sequence is TGTGCCAGCAGCGCCAGCGGGAGTAGTAGGTCCTACAATGAGCAGTTCTTC. Protein: CASSASGSSRSYNEQFF.

The rearrangement links TRBV6-1 to TRBJ1-1; the D is unclear. Germline values: CDR1 MNHNS, CDR2 SASEGT. The CDR3 spans 14 residues. Trimming took off 2 bases at V and 4 bases at J, with 11 bases between the two ends. CDR3 DNA sequence: TGTGCCAGCAGTGAAATACAGACCATCACTGAAGCTTTCTTT. As protein: CASSEIQTITEAFF.

The chain combines TRBV7-9 with TRBJ1-5, with D maybe TRBD1 (5 bases). The V gene's germline CDR1 is SEHNR and CDR2 FQNEAQ (reference sequence). The CDR3 is 14 amino acids. V lost 5 bases and J 5 bases, leaving 13 bases between the germline ends. Written as DNA, the CDR3 is TGTGCCAGCAGCCCGGGGGAGGGACATCAGCCCCAGCATTTT. Protein product: CASSPGEGHQPQHF.